This T cell receptor beta chain was recorded in a study of T cell responses to AZD1222 COVID-19 vaccine. Findings and caveats of the study: Baseline serostatus was positive in only a handful of AZD1222 recipients. Dominant at 160-218 and 743-854, vaccine-associated CD4 TCRs also spanned spike.

Clones were sequenced by immunoSEQ multiplex PCR, and TCRdb holds only the in-frame ones, with some missing. Of 99,000 or so clones in the sample, roughly 80% were seen once. This clone was found a few times. Antigen specificity is unknown. At the DNA level, this CDR3 is encoded by other sequences in the same sample as well. Germline CDR1 SQVTM, CDR2 ANQGSEA. Trimming stripped 1 base from V and 2 bases from J, with 8 bases between. This CDR3 contains 13 residues. V and J are TRBV29-1 and TRBJ2-5; D ambiguous. This clonotype originated in an adult in good health. Sequencing was performed on peripheral blood, taken on day 0 of AZD1222 vaccination. The CDR3 region is CSVEGWVQETQYF. Written as DNA, the CDR3 is TGCAGCGTTGAAGGATGGGTTCAAGAGACCCAGTACTTC.